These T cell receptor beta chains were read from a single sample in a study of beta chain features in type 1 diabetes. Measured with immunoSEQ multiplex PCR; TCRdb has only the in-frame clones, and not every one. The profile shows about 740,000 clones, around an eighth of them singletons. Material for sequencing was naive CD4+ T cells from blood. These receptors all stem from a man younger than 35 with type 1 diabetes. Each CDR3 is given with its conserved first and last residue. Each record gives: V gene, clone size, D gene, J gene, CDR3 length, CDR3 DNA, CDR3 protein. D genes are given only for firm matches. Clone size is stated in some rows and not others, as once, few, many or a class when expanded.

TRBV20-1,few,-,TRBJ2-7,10,TGCAGTGCTGCCGTCTACGAGCAGTACTTC,CSAAVYEQYF
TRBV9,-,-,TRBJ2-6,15,TGTGCCAGCAGCGCCAGAATCTCTGGGGCCAACGTCCTGACTTTC,CASSARISGANVLTF
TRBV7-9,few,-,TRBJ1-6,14,TGTGCCAGCAGCACAGGACAGATCGGTTCACCCCTCCACTTT,CASSTGQIGSPLHF
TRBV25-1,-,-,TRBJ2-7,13,TGTGCCAGCAGTGAGGGGGGCGCCTACGAGCAGTACTTC,CASSEGGAYEQYF
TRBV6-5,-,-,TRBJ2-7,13,TGTGCCAGCAGCCCGGGACATTTCTACGAGCAGTACTTC,CASSPGHFYEQYF
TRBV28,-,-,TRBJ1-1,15,TGTGCCAGCAGACTCGCATACCTCATAAACACTGAAGCTTTCTTT,CASRLAYLINTEAFF
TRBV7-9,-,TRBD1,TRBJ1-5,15,TGTGCCAGCAGCGCCGGGACAGGGGGCGTTCAGCCCCAGCATTTT,CASSAGTGGVQPQHF
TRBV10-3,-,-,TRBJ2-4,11,TGTGCCATCAGTGAAGGAAACATTCAGTACTTC,CAISEGNIQYF
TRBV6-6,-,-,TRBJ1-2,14,TGTGCCAGCAGTAATCCTTCAGGGAACTATGGCTACACCTTC,CASSNPSGNYGYTF
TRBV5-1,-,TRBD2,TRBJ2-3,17,TGCGCCAGCAGCTTGGCCATGCTAGCGGGGAGCACAGATACGCAGTATTTT,CASSLAMLAGSTDTQYF
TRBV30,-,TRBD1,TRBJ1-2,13,TGTGCCTCAGTGGGACAGATCAACTATGGCTACACCTTC,CASVGQINYGYTF
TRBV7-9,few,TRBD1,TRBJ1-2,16,TGTGCCAGCAGCTTAGGCCAGGGGGAAAATAACTATGGCTACACCTTC,CASSLGQGENNYGYTF
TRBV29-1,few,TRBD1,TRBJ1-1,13,TGCAGCGTTGGGGGACAGGGGAACACTGAAGCTTTCTTT,CSVGGQGNTEAFF
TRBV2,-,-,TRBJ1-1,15,TGTGCCAGCAGTGAAGGTGGCGGGGGCTACACTGAAGCTTTCTTT,CASSEGGGGYTEAFF
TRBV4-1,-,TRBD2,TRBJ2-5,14,TGCGCCAGCAGCACAAGGACTAGCGGGGAGACCCAGTACTTC,CASSTRTSGETQYF
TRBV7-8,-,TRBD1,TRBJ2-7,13,TGTGCCAGCAGCTCCCCGGGACAGGGAGAGCAGTACTTC,CASSSPGQGEQYF
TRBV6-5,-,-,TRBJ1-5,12,TGTGCCAGCAGCGCTGGGGATCAGCCCCAGCATTTT,CASSAGDQPQHF
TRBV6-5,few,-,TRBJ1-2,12,TGTGCCAGCAGTTTCTCGGGGCAGGGCTACACCTTC,CASSFSGQGYTF
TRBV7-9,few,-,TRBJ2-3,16,TGTGCCAGCAGCTTAGGGTACGCCGACCTATCGGATACGCAGTATTTT,CASSLGYADLSDTQYF
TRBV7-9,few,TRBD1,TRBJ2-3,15,TGTGCCAGCAGCTTCGGGACAGGGGCGGCAGATACGCAGTATTTT,CASSFGTGAADTQYF
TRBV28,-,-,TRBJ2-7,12,TGTGCCACCCTCACCGGAGCCTACGAGCAGTACTTC,CATLTGAYEQYF
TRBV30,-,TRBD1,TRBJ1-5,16,TGTGCCTGGAAGGGGGCTCATAGTCTGAGCAATCAGCCCCAGCATTTT,CAWKGAHSLSNQPQHF
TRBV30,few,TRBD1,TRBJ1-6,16,TGTGCCTGGAGCGCCGGGACAGCCATTTATAATTCACCCCTCCACTTT,CAWSAGTAIYNSPLHF
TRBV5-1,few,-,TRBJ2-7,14,TGCGCCAGTCGCCTGACCTTATCTGCCTACGAGCAGTACTTC,CASRLTLSAYEQYF
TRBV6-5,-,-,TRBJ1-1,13,TGTGCCAGCAGTCAGGGTCCGAACACTGAAGCTTTCTTT,CASSQGPNTEAFF
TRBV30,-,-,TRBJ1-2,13,TGTGCCTGGAGTGTACTGCGGGGCTATGGCTACACCTTC,CAWSVLRGYGYTF
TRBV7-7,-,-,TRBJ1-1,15,TGTGCTAGCAGTTGGACAGTACCTCGGAACACTGAAGCTTTCTTT,CASSWTVPRNTEAFF
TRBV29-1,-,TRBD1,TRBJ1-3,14,TGCAGCGTCTCCGGACAGGGGGCTGGAAACACCATATATTTT,CSVSGQGAGNTIYF
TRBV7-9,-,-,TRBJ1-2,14,TGTGCCAGCAGCTTAGCGGTGGCGGGGAGTGGCTACACCTTC,CASSLAVAGSGYTF
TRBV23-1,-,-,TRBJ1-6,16,TGCGCCAGCAGTCAACTATTGGGGAGTTGCAATTCACCCCTCCACTTT,CASSQLLGSCNSPLHF
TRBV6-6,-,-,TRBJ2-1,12,TGTGCCAGCAGTCGCTCCTACAATGAGCAGTTCTTC,CASSRSYNEQFF
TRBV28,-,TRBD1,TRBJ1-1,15,TGTGCCAGCCCACCGGGACAGGGAGCGGACACTGAAGCTTTCTTT,CASPPGQGADTEAFF
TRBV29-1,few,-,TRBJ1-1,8,TGCAGCGCCACTGAAGCTTTCTTT,CSATEAFF
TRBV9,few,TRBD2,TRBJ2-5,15,TGTGCCAGCAGCGCGGTAGCGGGGGCCGGGGAGACCCAGTACTTC,CASSAVAGAGETQYF
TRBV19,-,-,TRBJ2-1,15,TGTGCCAGTAGAAGACTAGGGCCCTCGGGCAATGAGCAGTTCTTC,CASRRLGPSGNEQFF
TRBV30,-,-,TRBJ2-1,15,TGTGCCTGGAGTAGGACCCCGGGTTCCTACAATGAGCAGTTCTTC,CAWSRTPGSYNEQFF
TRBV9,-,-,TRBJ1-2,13,TGTGCCAGCAGCGTAGTAGGGCAAACGGCGTACACCTTC,CASSVVGQTAYTF
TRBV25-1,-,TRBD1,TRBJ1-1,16,TGTGCCAGCAGTGAATGGGACAGGGGGCTCGGCACTGAAGCTTTCTTT,CASSEWDRGLGTEAFF
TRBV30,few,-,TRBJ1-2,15,TGTGCCTGGAGTGTAAGGTCGGCAGGGGTATGGGGCTACACCTTC,CAWSVRSAGVWGYTF
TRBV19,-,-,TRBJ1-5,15,TGTGCCAGTACCGAAACGGGGTTTTGGAATCAGCCCCAGCATTTT,CASTETGFWNQPQHF
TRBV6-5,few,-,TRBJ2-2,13,TGTGCCAGCAGTAGTAGGGTTCCCGGGGAGCTGTTTTTT,CASSSRVPGELFF
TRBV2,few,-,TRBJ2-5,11,TGTGCCAGCAGTGCACGAGAGACCCAGTACTTC,CASSARETQYF
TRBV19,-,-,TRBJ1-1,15,TGTGCCAGTAGTAAGGCGTCCAGGGGTAGCACTGAAGCTTTCTTT,CASSKASRGSTEAFF
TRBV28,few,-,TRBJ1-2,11,TGTGCCAGCAGTTCCCAGTATGGCTACACCTTC,CASSSQYGYTF
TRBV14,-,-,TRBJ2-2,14,TGTGCCAGCAGCCAAGTTCGGAACACCGGGGAGCTGTTTTTT,CASSQVRNTGELFF
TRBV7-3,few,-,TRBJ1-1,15,TGTGCCAGCAGCTTAAGTGGCGGCTTGAACACTGAAGCTTTCTTT,CASSLSGGLNTEAFF
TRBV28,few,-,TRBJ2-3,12,TGTGCCAGCAGTTTAAGCCCAGATACGCAGTATTTT,CASSLSPDTQYF
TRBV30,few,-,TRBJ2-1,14,TGTGCCTGGAGAAATTGGAGGGGATACAATGAGCAGTTCTTC,CAWRNWRGYNEQFF
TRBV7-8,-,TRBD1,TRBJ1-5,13,TGTGCCAGCAGCACACAGGGGCGTCAGCCCCAGCATTTT,CASSTQGRQPQHF
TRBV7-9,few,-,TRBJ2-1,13,TGTGCCAGCAGCTTCTTACAGGGCGGTGAGCAGTTCTTC,CASSFLQGGEQFF
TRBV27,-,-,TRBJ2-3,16,TGTGCCAGCAGTGCTTCGGACGGGACCAGCACAGATACGCAGTATTTT,CASSASDGTSTDTQYF
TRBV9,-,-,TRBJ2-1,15,TGTGCCAGCAGCGTAGGGCTGGGCTCCTACAATGAGCAGTTCTTC,CASSVGLGSYNEQFF
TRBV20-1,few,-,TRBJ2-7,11,TGCAGTGCTTCGGACACCTACGAGCAGTACTTC,CSASDTYEQYF
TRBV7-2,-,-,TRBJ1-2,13,TGTGCCAGCAGGTCGCAAGCTAACTATGGCTACACCTTC,CASRSQANYGYTF
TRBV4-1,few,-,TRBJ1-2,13,TGCGCCAGCAGCCAAACGGACAAGTATGGCTACACCTTC,CASSQTDKYGYTF